This TCR beta chain came from a study of human T cells and chemical hapten exposure. Overall study findings and caveats: DPC sensitization did not alter TCRs above 1 in 1000 frequency.

Germline V CDR1 and CDR2: SQVTM, ANQGSEA. V was cut by 3 bases and J by 3 bases, with 11 bases left in between. CDR3 length equals 13 residues. In TCRdb, the RACE reads were re-called with MiXCR into one record per CDR3 protein. The sample yields 75,000 to 100,000 distinct CDR3 sequences, 9% to 9.5% seen once. Of note for this clonotype: Its specificity is not known.

This sample's time point: patch test 2, 6 weeks after DPC sensitization. Specified treatment: therapeutic diphenylcyclopropenone sensitization with weekly scalp DPC. Donation of samples came from alopecia patients who were 18 to 70 years old and suitable for DPC. The receptor's source is a woman in her thirties or forties with alopecia areata. Some clones in this sample may be carry-over from other donors' samples. This chain joins TRBV29-1 and TRBJ1-2, with D hard to call. The sample was whole blood, taken in connection with sensitization to the hapten diphenylcyclopropenone (DPC). CDR3 amino acids: CSVEVMGDYGYTF. CDR3 coding DNA: TGCAGCGTTGAGGTTATGGGTGACTATGGCTACACCTTC.